This T cell receptor beta chain was sequenced during a study of T cells after yellow fever vaccination. The V end was cut by 2 bases, the J end by 5 bases, with 12 bases between. In germline, CDR1 is MGHRA, CDR2 YSYEKL. This CDR3 comprises 15 residues. The 5'RACE template-switching step produced TCR cDNA and added a universal primer site and UMIs. In TCRdb, the 5' RACE reads were re-called with MiXCR into one record per CDR3 protein. The sample has a few hundred thousand distinct CDR3 sequences, roughly 4% seen once. This clonotype was detected many times. The V call is TRBV4-1, the J call TRBJ2-2; TRBD1 might be the D (6 bases). This specimen was PBMCs, taken 5 days after the yellow fever booster vaccination. This TCR was sampled from a young man who received the YFV17D yellow fever vaccine. The CDR3 bases are TGCGCCAGCAGCCAATTTATAAGGGGGACCGGGGAGCTGTTTTTT. Its protein is CASSQFIRGTGELFF.